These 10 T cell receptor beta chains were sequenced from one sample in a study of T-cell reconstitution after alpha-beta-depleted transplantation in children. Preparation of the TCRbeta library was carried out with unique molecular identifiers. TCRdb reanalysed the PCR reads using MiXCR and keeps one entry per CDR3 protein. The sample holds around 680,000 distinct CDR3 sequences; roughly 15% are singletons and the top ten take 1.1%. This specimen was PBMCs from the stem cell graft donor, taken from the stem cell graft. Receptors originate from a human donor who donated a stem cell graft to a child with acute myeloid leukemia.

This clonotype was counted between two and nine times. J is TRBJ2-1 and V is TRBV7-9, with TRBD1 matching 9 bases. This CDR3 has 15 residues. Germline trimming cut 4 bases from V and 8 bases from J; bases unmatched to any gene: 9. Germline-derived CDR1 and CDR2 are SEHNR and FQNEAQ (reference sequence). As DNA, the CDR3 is TGTGCCAGCAGCTCGTGGGGACAGGGAGAGCATGAGCAGTTCTTC. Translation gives CASSSWGQGEHEQFF. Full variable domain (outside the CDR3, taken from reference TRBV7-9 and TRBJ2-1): DTGVSQNPRHKITKRGQNVTFRCDPISEHNRLYWYRQTLGQGPEFLTYFQNEAQLEKSRLLSDRFSAERPKGSFSTLEIQRTEQGDSAMYLCASSSWGQGEHEQFFGPGTRLTVL.

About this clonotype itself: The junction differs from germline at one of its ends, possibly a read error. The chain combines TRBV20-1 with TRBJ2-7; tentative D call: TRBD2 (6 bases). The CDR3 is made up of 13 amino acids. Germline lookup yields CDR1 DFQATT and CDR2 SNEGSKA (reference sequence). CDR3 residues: CSARRGGSYEKYF. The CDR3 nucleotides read TGCAGTGCTAGAAGGGGAGGCAGCTACGAGAAGTACTTC.

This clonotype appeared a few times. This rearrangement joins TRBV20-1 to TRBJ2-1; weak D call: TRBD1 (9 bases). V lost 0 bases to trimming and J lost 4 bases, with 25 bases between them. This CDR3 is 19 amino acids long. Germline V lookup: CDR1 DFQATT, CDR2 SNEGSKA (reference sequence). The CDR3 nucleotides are TGCAGTGCTAGAGATCGTGGTGGCGGGGGGACAGGGACGTACAATGAGCAGTTCTTC. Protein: CSARDRGGGGTGTYNEQFF.

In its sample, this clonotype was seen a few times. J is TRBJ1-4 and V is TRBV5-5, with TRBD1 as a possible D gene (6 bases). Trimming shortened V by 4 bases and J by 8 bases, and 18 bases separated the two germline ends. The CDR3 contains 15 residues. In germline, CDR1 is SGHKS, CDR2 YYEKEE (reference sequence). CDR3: CASSGTDRVGEKLFF. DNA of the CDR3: TGTGCCAGCAGCGGAACGGACAGAGTCGGCGAAAAACTGTTTTTT.

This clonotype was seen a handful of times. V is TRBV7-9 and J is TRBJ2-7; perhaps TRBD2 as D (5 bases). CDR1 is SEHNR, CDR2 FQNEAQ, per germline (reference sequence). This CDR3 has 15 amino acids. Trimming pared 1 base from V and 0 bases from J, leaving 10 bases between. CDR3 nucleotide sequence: TGTGCCAGCAGCTTAGGCGGGTTACACTCCTACGAGCAGTACTTC. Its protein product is CASSLGGLHSYEQYF.

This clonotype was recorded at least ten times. CDR3 coding DNA: TGCGCCAGCAGCCTGAGGACAGGAGGTGACTATGGCTACACCTTC. This codes for CASSLRTGGDYGYTF. This rearrangement joins TRBV5-1 to TRBJ1-2; 7 positions agree with TRBD1. This CDR3 is built from 15 residues. CDR1 and CDR2 (germline): SGHRS, YFSETQ. V shed 4 bases and J 3 bases; nucleotides not matched to a gene: 9.

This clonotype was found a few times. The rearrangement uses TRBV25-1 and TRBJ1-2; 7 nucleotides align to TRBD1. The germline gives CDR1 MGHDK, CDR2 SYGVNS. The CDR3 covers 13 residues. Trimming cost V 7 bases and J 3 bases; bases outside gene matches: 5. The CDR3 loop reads CASTYRGYYGYTF. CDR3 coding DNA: TGTGCCAGCACCTACAGGGGTTACTATGGCTACACCTTC.

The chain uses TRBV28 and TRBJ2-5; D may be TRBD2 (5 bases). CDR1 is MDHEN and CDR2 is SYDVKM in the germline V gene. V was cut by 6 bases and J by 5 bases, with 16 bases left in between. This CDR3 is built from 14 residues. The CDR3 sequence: CASSRGPVRETQYF. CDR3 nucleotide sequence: TGTGCCAGCAGCCGCGGGCCGGTGAGGGAGACCCAGTACTTC. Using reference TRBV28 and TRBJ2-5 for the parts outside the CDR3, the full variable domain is DVKVTQSSRYLVKRTGEKVFLECVQDMDHENMFWYRQDPGLGLRLIYFSYDVKMKEKGDIPEGYSVSREKKERFSLILESASTNQTSMYLCASSRGPVRETQYFGPGTRLLVL.

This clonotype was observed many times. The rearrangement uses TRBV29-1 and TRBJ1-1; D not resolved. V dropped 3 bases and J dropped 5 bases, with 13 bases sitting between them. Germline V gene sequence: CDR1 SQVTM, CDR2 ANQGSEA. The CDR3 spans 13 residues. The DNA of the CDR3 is TGCAGCGTTGAGGGCAGGTTCGGGACTGAAGCTTTCTTT. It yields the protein CSVEGRFGTEAFF.

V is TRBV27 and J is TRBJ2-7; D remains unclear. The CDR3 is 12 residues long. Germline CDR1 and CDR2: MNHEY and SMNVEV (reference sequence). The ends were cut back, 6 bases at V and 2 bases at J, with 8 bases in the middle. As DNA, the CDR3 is TGTGCCAGCAGGGGGTCAGCCTACGAGCAGTACTTC. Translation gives CASRGSAYEQYF.